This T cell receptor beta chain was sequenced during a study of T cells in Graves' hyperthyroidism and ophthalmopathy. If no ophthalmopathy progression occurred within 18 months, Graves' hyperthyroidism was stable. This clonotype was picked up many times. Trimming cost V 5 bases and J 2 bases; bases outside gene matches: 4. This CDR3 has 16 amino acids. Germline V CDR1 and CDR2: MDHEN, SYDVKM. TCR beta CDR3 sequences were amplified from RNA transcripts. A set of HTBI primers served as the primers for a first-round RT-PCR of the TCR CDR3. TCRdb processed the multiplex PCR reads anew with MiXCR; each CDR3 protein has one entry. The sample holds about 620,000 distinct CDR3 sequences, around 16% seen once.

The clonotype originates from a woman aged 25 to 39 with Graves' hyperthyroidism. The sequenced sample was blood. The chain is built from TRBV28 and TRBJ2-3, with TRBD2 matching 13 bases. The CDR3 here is CASSHGTSGVTDTQYF. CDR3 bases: TGTGCCAGCAGTCACGGGACTAGCGGGGTCACAGATACGCAGTATTTT. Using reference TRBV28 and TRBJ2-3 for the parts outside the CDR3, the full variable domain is DVKVTQSSRYLVKRTGEKVFLECVQDMDHENMFWYRQDPGLGLRLIYFSYDVKMKEKGDIPEGYSVSREKKERFSLILESASTNQTSMYLCASSHGTSGVTDTQYFGPGTRLTVL.